This T cell receptor beta chain was found in a study of CD8 T cells in Susac syndrome. CDR1 and CDR2 (germline): SEHNR, FQNEAQ (reference sequence). This CDR3 spans 15 amino acids. Germline trimming cut 3 bases from V and 5 bases from J; bases unmatched to any gene: 3. Bulk CD8+ and CD4+ cells came from magnetic negative isolation; CD8+ TEMRA by FACS. It was with random hexamers that about 0.45 to 1 ug RNA was reverse transcribed. The CDR3 of TCR beta was amplified by immunoSEQ multiplex PCR across 54 Vbeta and 13 Jbeta. MiXCR was run by TCRdb on the immunoSEQ multiplex PCR reads, yielding one entry per CDR3 protein. The profile covers approximately 150,000 distinct CDR3 sequences, with roughly 94% appearing a single time and 0.07% to 0.1% taken by the ten largest.

This chain joins TRBV7-9 and TRBJ2-5, with 13 bases fitting TRBD2. The source of this sequence is a human donor in good health. The source material was CD4+ T cells from PBMCs. Written as DNA, the CDR3 is TGTGCCAGCAGCTTTTTACTAGCGGGAGGGGAGACCCAGTACTTC. This sequence encodes CASSFLLAGGETQYF.